The entry that follows covers one TCR beta chain sequence. Authors' methods: Reference gene primer amplification gave nucleated cell count estimates. Libraries were prepared by immunoSEQ multiplex PCR; TCRdb keeps only in-frame clonotypes and omits some of them. D and trimming were read from the DNA, whereas the V and J calls and clone size are those reported in that table. The table records roughly 100,000 clones, around four fifths of them present only once. This sample is part of a study of blood T cell repertoires in COVID-19. Across the whole study: Spain, Italy and the United States supplied samples that represented acute and convalescent COVID-19. Sources were T cells, B-cell-depleted T cells, or PBMCs; the material itself was cDNA or gDNA.

This CDR3 is 12 amino acids long. Deletions cut 4 bases from V and 6 bases from J, with 8 bases between. CDR1 and CDR2 from the germline V gene are KGHSH and LQKENI. The source is a middle-aged man with active or convalescent COVID-19. The material sequenced was peripheral blood. The chain carries TRBV18 and TRBJ2-3, with D possibly being TRBD1 (6 bases). CDR3 sequence (DNA): TGTGCCAGCTCACAGGGGGTGGATACGCAGTATTTT. Translated, it gives CASSQGVDTQYF.